The sequence of this T cell receptor beta chain was determined in a study of blood T cells in healthy people across ages. Next came a second PCR, run for about 7 to 12 cycles, which used a sample-barcoded 5' primer along with a J-beta primer mix. TCRdb analysed the 5' RACE reads with MiXCR anew, one entry per CDR3 protein. The sample lists approximately 730,000 distinct CDR3 sequences, around half occurring once. The study's findings and limits: Significant beta diversity loss was already apparent by age about 42, declining roughly linearly.

CDR3 length: 19 residues. Unmatched junction bases numbered 12, after V lost 4 bases and J lost 0 bases. Germline V gene data show CDR1 as SGHRS and CDR2 as YFSETQ. This clonotype has a handful of counts. What it recognizes is unknown. The study recruited healthy Caucasian donors from Russia who were aged about 6 to 90. It was around 10 milliliters of peripheral blood that were drawn from each donor. Isolation yielded PBMCs, at least 6 million per sample, in every case. The sequenced material came from blood. The chain joins TRBV5-1 to TRBJ2-7; 14 bases align to TRBD2. The clonotype comes from an elderly man in good health. DNA for the CDR3: TGCGCCAGCAGCCACGGACTAGCGGGAGGTCCAAGGAGCTCCTACGAGCAGTACTTC. Translating it yields CASSHGLAGGPRSSYEQYF.